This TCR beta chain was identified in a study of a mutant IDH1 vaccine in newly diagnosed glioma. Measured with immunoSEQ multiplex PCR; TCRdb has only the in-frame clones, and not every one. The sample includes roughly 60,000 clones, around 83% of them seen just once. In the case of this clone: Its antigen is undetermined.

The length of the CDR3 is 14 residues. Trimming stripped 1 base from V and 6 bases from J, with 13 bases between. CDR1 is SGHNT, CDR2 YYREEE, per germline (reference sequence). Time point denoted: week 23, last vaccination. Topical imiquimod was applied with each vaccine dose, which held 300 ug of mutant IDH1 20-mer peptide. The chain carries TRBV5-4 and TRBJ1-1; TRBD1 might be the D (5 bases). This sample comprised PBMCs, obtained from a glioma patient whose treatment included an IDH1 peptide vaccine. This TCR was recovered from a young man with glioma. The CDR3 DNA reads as TGTGCCAGCAGCTTGCTCACAGGCAGGGCTGAAGCTTTCTTT. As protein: CASSLLTGRAEAFF.